The 17 T cell receptor beta chains reported below all come from one sample, sequenced in a study of blood T cells in healthy people across ages. The authors ran a second PCR of 7 to 11 cycles using a sample-barcoded 5' primer and a J-beta primer mix. MiXCR, run by TCRdb on the 5' RACE reads, gives a single entry per CDR3 protein. The table includes hundreds of thousands of distinct CDR3 sequences, about 42% detected once. The material sequenced was blood. Source of these receptors: a man aged 60-69 years in good health.

Ten or more counts support this clonotype. The V and J genes are TRBV7-3 and TRBJ2-7; TRBD2 is a possible D gene (6 bases). V dropped 2 bases and J dropped 3 bases, with 8 bases sitting between them. CDR1 and CDR2 from the germline V gene are SGHTA and FQGTGA. This CDR3 is built from 13 residues. The CDR3: CASSLLGGYEQYF. DNA for the CDR3: TGTGCCAGCAGCTTACTCGGGGGCTACGAGCAGTACTTC.

This clonotype was counted a few times. This chain uses TRBV20-1 with TRBJ2-7; D may be TRBD1 or TRBD2 (6 bases each). This CDR3 has 12 residues. Trimming removed 5 bases at V and 5 bases at J, with 13 bases between. CDR1 DFQATT and CDR2 SNEGSKA come from the germline V gene (reference sequence). The CDR3 spells CSAARGQNEQYF. DNA for the CDR3: TGCAGTGCTGCACGGGGGCAAAACGAGCAGTACTTC.

This clonotype was counted only a few times. The chain uses TRBV10-2 and TRBJ1-6; unclear D gene. CDR1 WSHSY and CDR2 SAAADI come from the germline V gene. The CDR3 contains 13 residues. Trimming pared 8 bases from V and 7 bases from J, leaving 12 bases between. CDR3 sequence reads: CASASALNSPLHF. CDR3 nucleotide sequence: TGCGCCAGCGCCTCGGCCCTCAATTCACCCCTCCACTTT.

This clonotype has a handful of counts. The rearrangement uses TRBV2 and TRBJ2-7; 8 nucleotides match TRBD1. CDR3 length: 17 amino acids. V trimming: 6 bases; J trimming: 0 bases; junction bases outside the gene matches: 13. The germline V gene has CDR1 SNHLY and CDR2 FYNNEI. CDR3 sequence reads: CASRHRGAGGPSYEQYF. CDR3 nucleotides: TGTGCCAGCAGACACAGGGGGGCCGGGGGTCCCTCCTACGAGCAGTACTTC.

This chain links TRBV24-1 with TRBJ2-3, with D unclear. CDR1 and CDR2 (germline): KGHDR, SFDVKD. The CDR3 loop spans 14 amino acids. The V end was cut by 2 bases, the J end by 2 bases, with 7 bases between. The CDR3 reads CATSDSHVTDTQYF. CDR3 nucleotides: TGTGCCACCAGTGATTCCCATGTCACAGATACGCAGTATTTT.

This clonotype occurred a few times. This chain connects TRBV20-1 to TRBJ1-5; D may be TRBD1 (5 bases). Trimming took off 6 bases at V and 1 base at J, with 10 bases between the two ends. CDR1 and CDR2 from the germline V gene are DFQATT and SNEGSKA (reference sequence). The CDR3 consists of 13 residues. CDR3 loop: CSAFRDSNQPQHF. In DNA form, the CDR3 reads TGCAGTGCCTTCCGGGACAGCAATCAGCCCCAGCATTTT.

There are a few counts of this clonotype. V gene TRBV7-2 combines with J gene TRBJ1-1, with D maybe TRBD1 (6 bases). The CDR3 runs 12 residues. V shed 4 bases and J shed 5 bases, with 8 bases lying between them. The V gene's germline CDR1 is SGHTA and CDR2 FQGNSA. CDR3 region: CASSSQGTEAFF. DNA of the CDR3: TGTGCCAGCAGCTCACAGGGTACTGAAGCTTTCTTT.

The chain couples TRBV11-2 to TRBJ2-3; 9 positions agree with TRBD2. This CDR3 contains 14 residues. From germline, CDR1 is SGHAT and CDR2 FQNNGV. The ends lost 3 bases at V and 7 bases at J; junction bases unmatched: 5. As DNA, the CDR3 is TGTGCCAGCAGCTTTGGAAGCGGGAGGTATACGCAGTATTTT. This sequence encodes CASSFGSGRYTQYF.

The genes are TRBV10-3 and TRBJ2-5; D is ambiguous. The DNA end is more similar to TRBJ2-7, so the J call may be wrong. Germline V gene data show CDR1 as ENHRY and CDR2 as SYGVKD. There are 14 residues in the CDR3. The CDR3, as DNA: TGTGCCATCGGCTTCGACCCGCCCCCCGGCGAGCAGTACTTC. It yields the protein CAIGFDPPPGEQYF.

This clonotype was counted between two and nine times. This rearrangement joins TRBV20-1 to TRBJ2-5, with 8 bases that match TRBD2. Trimming cost V 3 bases and J 7 bases; bases outside gene matches: 13. Germline CDR1 is DFQATT and CDR2 is SNEGSKA (reference sequence). The CDR3 has 15 amino acids. CDR3 protein: CSASPPVVSGATQYF. The CDR3, as DNA: TGCAGTGCTAGTCCCCCCGTTGTTAGCGGGGCGACCCAGTACTTC.

This clonotype came up a few times. The chain joins TRBV7-9 to TRBJ2-7; 7 bases are shared with TRBD2. The CDR3 has 14 amino acids. Germline V gene sequence: CDR1 SEHNR, CDR2 FQNEAQ (reference sequence). V lost 10 bases and J lost 2; bases outside the gene matches: 11. The CDR3 loop reads CATAGAGTTYEQYF. DNA of the CDR3: TGTGCCACGGCCGGGGCTGGGACTACCTACGAGCAGTACTTC.

This clonotype was counted ten times or more. V and J are TRBV7-2 and TRBJ2-5; 11 bases match TRBD2. Germline V gives CDR1 SGHTA, CDR2 FQGNSA. This CDR3 contains 15 residues. Trimming took 1 base from V and 5 from J; bases not matched to a gene: 3. As DNA, the CDR3 is TGTGCCAGCAGCTTAGTCTCTAGCGGGGGGGAGACCCAGTACTTC. Protein: CASSLVSSGGETQYF.

The rearrangement links TRBV5-4 to TRBJ2-3, with D perhaps TRBD2 (6 bases). V was clipped by 1 base and J by 2 bases, with 14 bases between them. The CDR3 is 16 residues long. CDR1 and CDR2 from the germline V gene are SGHNT and YYREEE (reference sequence). This CDR3 reads CASSLRGTGNTDTQYF. CDR3 nucleotide sequence: TGTGCCAGCAGCTTGAGAGGGACTGGGAACACAGATACGCAGTATTTT.

This clonotype was seen at least ten times. V usage is TRBV4-3 and J usage is TRBJ1-2; possibly TRBD1 for D (5 bases). The CDR3 extends over 13 amino acids. Germline V CDR1 and CDR2: LGHNA, YSLEER. The V end lost 0 bases, the J end lost 8 bases, and 10 bases lay between the germline ends. The CDR3 sequence is CASSQDRVDGYTF. In DNA form, the CDR3 reads TGCGCCAGCAGCCAAGACAGGGTAGACGGCTACACCTTC.

Details on this clonotype: A read error is possible here, since a much larger clone lies one base away. This chain connects TRBV12-3 or TRBV12-4 to TRBJ2-7; 7 nucleotides agree with TRBD1. The CDR3 length is 12 residues. The J segment lost 6 bases and the V segment lost 6 bases, leaving 5 bases of the junction unmatched. The CDR3 nucleotides are TGTGCCAGCAGCATACAGGGGTGCGAGCAGTACTTC. Translating it yields CASSIQGCEQYF.

This chain joins TRBV19 and TRBJ1-6; 10 bases are a match to TRBD1. The V and J ends lost 4 bases and 5 bases, in that order; junction bases with no gene match: 2. Germline V CDR1 and CDR2: LNHDA, SQIVND (reference sequence). The CDR3 runs 15 residues. The CDR3 region is CASSTGTGDNSPLHF. In DNA, the CDR3 is TGTGCCAGTAGTACCGGGACAGGGGATAATTCACCCCTCCACTTT.

This clonotype was picked up many times. The J gene is TRBJ2-3, the V gene TRBV6-2 or TRBV6-3; D is unresolved. The CDR3 extends over 15 amino acids. V lost 4 bases and J 6 bases, leaving 17 bases between the germline ends. Germline CDR1 is MNHEY and CDR2 is SVGEGT. Here the CDR3 DNA reads TGTGCCAGCAGTTCCACATTTATACAGTTGGATACGCAGTATTTT. It encodes CASSSTFIQLDTQYF.